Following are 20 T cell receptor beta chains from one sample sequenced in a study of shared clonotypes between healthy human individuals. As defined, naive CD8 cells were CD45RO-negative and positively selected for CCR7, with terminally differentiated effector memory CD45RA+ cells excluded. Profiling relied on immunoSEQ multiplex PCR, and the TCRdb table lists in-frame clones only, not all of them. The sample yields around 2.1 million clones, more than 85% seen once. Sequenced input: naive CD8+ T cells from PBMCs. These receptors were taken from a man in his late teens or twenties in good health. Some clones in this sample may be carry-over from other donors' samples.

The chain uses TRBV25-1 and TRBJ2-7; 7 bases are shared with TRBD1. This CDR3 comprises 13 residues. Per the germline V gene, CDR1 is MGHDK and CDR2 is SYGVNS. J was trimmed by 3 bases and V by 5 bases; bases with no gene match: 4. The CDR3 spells CASSRDRLYEQYF. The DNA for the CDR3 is TGTGCCAGCAGTCGGGACAGACTCTACGAGCAGTACTTC.

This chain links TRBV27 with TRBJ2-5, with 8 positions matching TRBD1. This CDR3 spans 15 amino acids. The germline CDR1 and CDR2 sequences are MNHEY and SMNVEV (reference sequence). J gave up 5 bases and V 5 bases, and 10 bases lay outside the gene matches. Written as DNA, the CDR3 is TGTGCCAGCAGTGCAGGGGGCTATTCAATCGAGACCCAGTACTTC. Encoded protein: CASSAGGYSIETQYF.

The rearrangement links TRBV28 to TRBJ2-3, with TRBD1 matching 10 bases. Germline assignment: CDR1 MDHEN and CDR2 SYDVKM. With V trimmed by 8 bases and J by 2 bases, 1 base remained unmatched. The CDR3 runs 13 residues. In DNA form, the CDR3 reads TGTGCCAGCGGGACAGGGGACACAGATACGCAGTATTTT. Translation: CASGTGDTDTQYF.

The CDR3 region is CASSLRRGRDTEAFF. In DNA, the CDR3 is TGTGCCAGCAGTTTACGGCGGGGCCGGGACACTGAAGCTTTCTTT. The chain recombines TRBV28 with TRBJ1-1, with D possibly being TRBD1 (5 bases). CDR3 length: 15 amino acids. Germline values: CDR1 MDHEN, CDR2 SYDVKM. Trimming stripped 2 bases from V and 3 bases from J, with 13 bases between.

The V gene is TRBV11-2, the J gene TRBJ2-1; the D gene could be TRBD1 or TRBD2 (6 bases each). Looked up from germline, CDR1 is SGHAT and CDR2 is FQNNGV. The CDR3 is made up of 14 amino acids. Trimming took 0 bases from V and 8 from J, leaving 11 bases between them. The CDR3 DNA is TGTGCCAGCAGCTTAGACAGGGGCGGGGATGAGCAGTTCTTC. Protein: CASSLDRGGDEQFF.

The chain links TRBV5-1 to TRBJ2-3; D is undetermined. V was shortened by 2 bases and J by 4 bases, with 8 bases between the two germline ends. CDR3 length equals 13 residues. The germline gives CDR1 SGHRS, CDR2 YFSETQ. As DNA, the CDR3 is TGCGCCAGCAGCTTAGGGATCGCAGATACGCAGTATTTT. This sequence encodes CASSLGIADTQYF.

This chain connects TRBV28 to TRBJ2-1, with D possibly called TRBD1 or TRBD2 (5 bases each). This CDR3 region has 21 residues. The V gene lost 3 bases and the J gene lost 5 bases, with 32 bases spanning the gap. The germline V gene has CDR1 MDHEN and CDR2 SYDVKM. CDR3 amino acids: CASSLGLDRGRLSKTHNEQFF. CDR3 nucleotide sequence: TGTGCCAGCAGTTTGGGGCTCGACAGAGGGAGATTGAGTAAGACACACAATGAGCAGTTCTTC.

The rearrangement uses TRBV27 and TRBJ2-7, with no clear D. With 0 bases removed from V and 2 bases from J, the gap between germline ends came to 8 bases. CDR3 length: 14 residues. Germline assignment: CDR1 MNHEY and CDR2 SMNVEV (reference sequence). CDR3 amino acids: CASSLSARTYEQYF. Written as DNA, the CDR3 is TGTGCCAGCAGTTTATCGGCCAGAACCTACGAGCAGTACTTC.

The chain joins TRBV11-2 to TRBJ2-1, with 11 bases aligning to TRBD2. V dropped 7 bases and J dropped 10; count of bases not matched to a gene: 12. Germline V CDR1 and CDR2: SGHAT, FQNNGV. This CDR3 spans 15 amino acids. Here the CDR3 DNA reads TGTGCCAGCACATACCTAGCGGGAGGTTCGGGAGAGCAGTTCTTC. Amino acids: CASTYLAGGSGEQFF.

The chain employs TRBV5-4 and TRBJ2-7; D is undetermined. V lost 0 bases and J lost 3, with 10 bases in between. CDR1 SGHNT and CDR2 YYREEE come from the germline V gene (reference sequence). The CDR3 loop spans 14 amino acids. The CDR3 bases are TGTGCCAGCAGCTTGGGCGGAGATCTCTACGAGCAGTACTTC. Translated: CASSLGGDLYEQYF.

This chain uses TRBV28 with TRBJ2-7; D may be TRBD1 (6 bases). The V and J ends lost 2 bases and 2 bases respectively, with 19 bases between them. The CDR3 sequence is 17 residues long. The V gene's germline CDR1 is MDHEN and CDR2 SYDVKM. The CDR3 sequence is CASSLDIRGSRTYEQYF. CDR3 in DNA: TGTGCCAGCAGTTTAGACATCAGGGGCTCTCGTACCTACGAGCAGTACTTC. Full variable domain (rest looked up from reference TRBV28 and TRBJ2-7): DVKVTQSSRYLVKRTGEKVFLECVQDMDHENMFWYRQDPGLGLRLIYFSYDVKMKEKGDIPEGYSVSREKKERFSLILESASTNQTSMYLCASSLDIRGSRTYEQYFGPGTRLTVT.

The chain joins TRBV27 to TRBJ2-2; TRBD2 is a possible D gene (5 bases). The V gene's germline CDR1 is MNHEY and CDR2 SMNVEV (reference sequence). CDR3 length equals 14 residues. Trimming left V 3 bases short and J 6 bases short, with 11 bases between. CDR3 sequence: CASSFLGSAGELFF. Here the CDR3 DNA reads TGTGCCAGCAGTTTCTTGGGGAGCGCCGGGGAGCTGTTTTTT.

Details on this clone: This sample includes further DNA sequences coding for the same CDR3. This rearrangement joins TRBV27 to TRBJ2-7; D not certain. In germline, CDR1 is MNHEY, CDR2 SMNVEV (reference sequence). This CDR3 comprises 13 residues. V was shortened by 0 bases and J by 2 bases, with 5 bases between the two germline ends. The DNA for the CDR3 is TGTGCCAGCAGTTTATCTTGGGCCTACGAGCAGTACTTC. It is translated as CASSLSWAYEQYF.

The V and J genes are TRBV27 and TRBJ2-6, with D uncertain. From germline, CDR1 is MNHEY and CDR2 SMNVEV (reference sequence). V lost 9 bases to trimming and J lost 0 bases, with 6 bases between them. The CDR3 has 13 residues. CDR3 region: CARRISGANVLTF. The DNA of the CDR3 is TGTGCCAGACGGATCTCTGGGGCCAACGTCCTGACTTTC.

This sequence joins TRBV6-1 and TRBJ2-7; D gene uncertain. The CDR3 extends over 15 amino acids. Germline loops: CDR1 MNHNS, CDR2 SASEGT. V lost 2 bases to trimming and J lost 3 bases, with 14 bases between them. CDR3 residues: CASSELIVSNYEQYF. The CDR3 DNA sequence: TGTGCCAGCAGTGAACTGATCGTCTCAAACTACGAGCAGTACTTC.

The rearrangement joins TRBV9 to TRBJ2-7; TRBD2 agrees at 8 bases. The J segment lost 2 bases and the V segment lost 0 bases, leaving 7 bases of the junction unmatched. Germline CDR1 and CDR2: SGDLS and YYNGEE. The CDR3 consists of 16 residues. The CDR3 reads CASSVEALAGPYEQYF. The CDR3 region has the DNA TGTGCCAGCAGCGTAGAGGCGTTAGCGGGACCCTACGAGCAGTACTTC.

The CDR3 protein is CASSPRQGHAKNIQYF. DNA of the CDR3: TGTGCCAGCAGCCCCCGACAGGGGCATGCCAAAAACATTCAGTACTTC. The J gene is TRBJ2-4, the V gene TRBV7-9; 8 nucleotides agree with TRBD1. The CDR3 has 16 amino acids. V trimming: 5 bases; J trimming: 1 base; junction bases outside the gene matches: 7. Germline V lookup: CDR1 SEHNR, CDR2 FQNEAQ (reference sequence).

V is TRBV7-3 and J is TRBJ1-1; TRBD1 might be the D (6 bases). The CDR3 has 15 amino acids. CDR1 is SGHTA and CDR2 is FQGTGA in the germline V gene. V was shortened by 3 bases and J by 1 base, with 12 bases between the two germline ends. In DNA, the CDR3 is TGTGCCAGCAGCTTGGAGGGGGTAAGGAACACTGAAGCTTTCTTT. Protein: CASSLEGVRNTEAFF.

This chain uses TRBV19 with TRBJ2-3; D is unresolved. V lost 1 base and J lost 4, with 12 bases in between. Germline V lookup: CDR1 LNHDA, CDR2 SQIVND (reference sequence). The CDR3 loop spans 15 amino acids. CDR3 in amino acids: CASSIGSSDPDTQYF. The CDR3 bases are TGTGCCAGTAGTATAGGTAGCTCGGATCCAGATACGCAGTATTTT.

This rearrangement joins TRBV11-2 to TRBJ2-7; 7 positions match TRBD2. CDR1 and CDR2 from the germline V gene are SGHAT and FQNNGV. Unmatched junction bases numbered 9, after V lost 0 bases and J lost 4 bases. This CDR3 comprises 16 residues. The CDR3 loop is CASSLDSGLERYEQYF. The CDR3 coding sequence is TGTGCCAGCAGCTTAGACTCCGGACTAGAAAGGTACGAGCAGTACTTC. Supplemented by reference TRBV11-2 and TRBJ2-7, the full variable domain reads EAGVAQSPRYKIIEKRQSVAFWCNPISGHATLYWYQQILGQGPKLLIQFQNNGVVDDSQLPKDRFSAERLKGVDSTLKIQPAKLEDSAVYLCASSLDSGLERYEQYFGPGTRLTVT.